Listed here are 27 T cell receptor beta chains from one sample, sequenced in a study of blood T cell repertoires in COVID-19. TCRdb keeps only in-frame clones here, not all; method: immunoSEQ multiplex PCR. This sample carries over 100,000 clones, 86% of them seen once, and the ten largest clones take 3.5% to 4.5%. Sequences were obtained from peripheral blood. Source of these receptors: a man aged 35-49 years with acute or convalescent COVID-19.

DNA for the CDR3: TGTGCCAGCAGCTTAGCGCAGGGGGGCACCCAGTACTTC. Translated: CASSLAQGGTQYF. This sequence joins TRBV11-3 and TRBJ2-5, with D maybe TRBD1 (7 bases). CDR3 length equals 13 residues. Germline V gives CDR1 SGHNT, CDR2 YENEEA. V dropped 1 base and J dropped 8 bases, with 11 bases sitting between them.

V gene TRBV7-2 combines with J gene TRBJ1-2, with D perhaps matching TRBD1 (5 bases). CDR1 and CDR2 from the germline V gene are SGHTA and FQGNSA. This CDR3 spans 14 amino acids. The germline V and J ends were trimmed by 5 bases and 5 bases, with 15 bases remaining between them. Here the CDR3 reads CASSPDLQVYGYTF. DNA for the CDR3: TGTGCCAGCAGCCCTGACCTACAGGTGTATGGCTACACCTTC.

The chain joins TRBV3-1 (or the pseudogene TRBV3-2) to TRBJ2-1, with 12 nucleotides matching TRBD2. The trim removed 0 bases at V and 0 bases at J, leaving 9 bases unmatched. In germline, CDR1 is LGHDT, CDR2 YNNKEL (reference sequence). The CDR3 spans 20 residues. The CDR3 DNA reads as TGTGCCAGCAGCCAAGATATTGCTAGCGGGAGGGCTAGCTCCTACAATGAGCAGTTCTTC. It is translated as CASSQDIASGRASSYNEQFF.

J is TRBJ1-5 and V is TRBV30; TRBD1 aligns across 7 bases. The CDR3 has 15 residues. The trim removed 2 bases at V and 0 bases at J, leaving 4 bases unmatched. CDR1 is GTSNPN, CDR2 SVGIG, per germline (reference sequence). This chain's CDR3 is CAWSPGTDSNQPQHF. DNA for the CDR3: TGTGCCTGGAGTCCCGGGACAGATAGCAATCAGCCCCAGCATTTT.

This clone was counted a single time. The chain has TRBV5-6 and TRBJ2-2, with D possibly being TRBD2 (5 bases). Germline V gives CDR1 SGHDT, CDR2 YYEEEE. V shed 3 bases and J shed 4 bases, with 16 bases lying between them. CDR3 length: 16 residues. Here the CDR3 reads CASSSLPRGPTGELFF. CDR3 coding DNA: TGTGCCAGCAGCTCACTCCCCCGGGGTCCCACCGGGGAGCTGTTTTTT.

The chain uses TRBV12-5 and TRBJ1-5; possible D gene TRBD1, 6 bases. Trimming shortened V by 3 bases and J by 6 bases, and 12 bases separated the two germline ends. CDR3 length: 14 amino acids. CDR1 and CDR2 (germline): LGHNT, FRNRAP. CDR3 coding DNA: TGTGCTAGTGGTTTAACAGGGAGCGGTCAGCCCCAGCATTTT. It translates to CASGLTGSGQPQHF.

A single count supports this clone. This sequence joins TRBV30 and TRBJ1-1; D is unresolved. Germline CDR1 reads GTSNPN; CDR2 reads SVGIG (reference sequence). The CDR3 length is 13 residues. V lost 4 bases to trimming and J lost 0 bases, with 9 bases between them. CDR3: CAWTNSMNTEAFF. The CDR3 bases are TGTGCCTGGACCAACAGCATGAACACTGAAGCTTTCTTT. Looking up the rest from reference TRBV30 and TRBJ1-1 gives the full variable domain: SQTIHQWPATLVQPVGSPLSLECTVEGTSNPNLYWYRQAAGRGLQLLFYSVGIGQISSEVPQNLSASRPQDRQFILSSKKLLLSDSGFYLCAWTNSMNTEAFFGQGTRLTVV.

This clone came up once. The V call is TRBV6-1, the J call TRBJ1-6; TRBD1 aligns across 7 bases. The CDR3 runs 15 residues. Trimming took 0 bases from V and 10 from J; bases not matched to a gene: 6. The germline CDR1 and CDR2 sequences are MNHNS and SASEGT. The DNA of the CDR3 is TGTGCCAGCAGTGAAGCAGGGGGCGCGACCTCACCCCTCCACTTT. Its protein product is CASSEAGGATSPLHF.

V usage is TRBV5-5 and J usage is TRBJ2-1; weak D call: TRBD2 (5 bases). Germline assignment: CDR1 SGHKS and CDR2 YYEKEE (reference sequence). CDR3 length: 11 residues. V lost 4 bases and J lost 8, with 7 bases in between. CDR3: CASSGEYEQFF. The CDR3 DNA follows: TGTGCCAGCAGCGGGGAGTATGAGCAGTTCTTC.

The chain employs TRBV5-1 and TRBJ2-1; perhaps TRBD1 as D (5 bases). Germline V gives CDR1 SGHRS, CDR2 YFSETQ. This CDR3 is 16 amino acids long. V lost 1 base to trimming and J lost 0 bases, with 11 bases between them. DNA for the CDR3: TGCGCCAGCAGCTTGACAGGCCCCAGCTCCTACAATGAGCAGTTCTTC. This gives the protein CASSLTGPSSYNEQFF. The complete variable domain, with remaining parts taken from reference TRBV5-1 and TRBJ2-1, reads KAGVTQTPRYLIKTRGQQVTLSCSPISGHRSVSWYQQTPGQGLQFLFEYFSETQRNKGNFPGRFSGRQFSNSRSEMNVSTLELGDSALYLCASSLTGPSSYNEQFFGPGTRLTVL.

The CDR3 sequence is CASSAVSGANVLTF. The CDR3 DNA reads TGTGCCAGCAGTGCAGTCTCTGGGGCCAACGTCCTGACTTTC. The rearrangement links TRBV2 to TRBJ2-6; D not resolved. V lost 4 bases and J lost 0, with 4 bases in between. The CDR3 is 14 residues long. From germline, CDR1 is SNHLY and CDR2 FYNNEI.

The V gene is TRBV7-8, the J gene TRBJ2-1; perhaps TRBD2 as D (5 bases). CDR3 length: 17 residues. Between the trimmed V and J ends, which lost 5 bases and 3 bases, there was a span of 20 bases. Germline assignment: CDR1 SGHVS and CDR2 FQNEAQ. The CDR3 here is CASSPLSGLGFYNEQFF. The CDR3 DNA sequence: TGTGCCAGCAGCCCCCTTTCCGGACTTGGATTCTACAATGAGCAGTTCTTC. The full variable domain, completed using reference TRBV7-8 and TRBJ2-1, is GAGVSQSPRYKVAKRGQDVALRCDPISGHVSLFWYQQALGQGPEFLTYFQNEAQLDKSGLPSDRFFAERPEGSVSTLKIQRTQQEDSAVYLCASSPLSGLGFYNEQFFGPGTRLTVL.

The DNA of the CDR3 is TGTGCCAGCAGTGAATTAACAGGGCAGACCGGGGAGCTGTTTTTT. This sequence encodes CASSELTGQTGELFF. This sequence joins TRBV6-1 and TRBJ2-2; tentatively, D is TRBD1 (6 bases). This CDR3 is 15 amino acids long. The germline V and J ends were trimmed by 2 bases and 5 bases, with 12 bases remaining between them. Germline V gene lookup returns CDR1 MNHNS and CDR2 SASEGT.

The chain carries TRBV7-2 and TRBJ1-1; D gene unclear. V was pared by 5 bases and J by 3 bases, with 16 bases between. The CDR3 sequence is 15 residues long. The germline gives CDR1 SGHTA, CDR2 FQGNSA. The CDR3 DNA is TGTGCCAGCAGCCCAGACGGAGGGTTGGACACTGAAGCTTTCTTT. It specifies CASSPDGGLDTEAFF.

About this clone itself: The same CDR3 can be traced to other DNA sequences in this sample. The chain carries TRBV7-9 and TRBJ1-1; D not certain. The CDR3 loop spans 14 amino acids. Trimming pared 1 base from V and 0 bases from J, leaving 6 bases between. Germline CDR1 is SEHNR and CDR2 is FQNEAQ (reference sequence). CDR3 in DNA: TGTGCCAGCAGCTTAGGCGGCATGAACACTGAAGCTTTCTTT. It encodes CASSLGGMNTEAFF.

This clone came up once. V and J are TRBV19 and TRBJ1-2, with TRBD1 identical over 7 bases. The CDR3 runs 14 residues. CDR1 LNHDA and CDR2 SQIVND come from the germline V gene (reference sequence). V lost 5 bases to trimming and J lost 7 bases; unmatched junction nucleotides: 10. The CDR3 reads CASSAGTAYTGYTF. The CDR3 DNA reads TGTGCCAGTAGTGCCGGGACAGCTTATACTGGCTACACCTTC.

CDR3 amino acids: CASTPTGNTEAFF. DNA of the CDR3: TGCGCCAGCACCCCGACAGGGAACACTGAAGCTTTCTTT. The rearrangement links TRBV4-1 to TRBJ1-1; perhaps TRBD1 as D (6 bases). CDR1 MGHRA and CDR2 YSYEKL come from the germline V gene. V lost 7 bases and J 1 base, leaving 10 bases between the germline ends. The CDR3 runs 13 residues.

The chain recombines TRBV7-3 with TRBJ2-7, with 8 positions matching TRBD1. Losses at the gene ends were 3 bases for V and 7 bases for J; bases not matched to a gene: 14. This CDR3 spans 16 amino acids. Germline CDR1 is SGHTA and CDR2 is FQGTGA. The CDR3 DNA sequence: TGTGCCAGCAGCTTTGGAGGACAGGGAATTTCAGGGGAGCAGTACTTC. Its translation: CASSFGGQGISGEQYF.

The genes are TRBV30 and TRBJ1-2; 8 bases fit TRBD1. From germline, CDR1 is GTSNPN and CDR2 SVGIG (reference sequence). V lost 2 bases, J lost 6 bases, and 11 bases stayed unmatched. The CDR3 totals 15 residues. DNA for the CDR3: TGTGCCTGGAGTCCAGGGGGCGCGAGGATTAATGGCTACACCTTC. Translated: CAWSPGGARINGYTF.

This clone came up a few times. The rearrangement links TRBV5-6 to TRBJ2-5; tentative D call: TRBD1 (5 bases). Trimming removed 0 bases at V and 5 bases at J, with 5 bases between. The CDR3 extends over 12 amino acids. The germline gives CDR1 SGHDT, CDR2 YYEEEE. The CDR3 region is CASSLEGETQYF. The CDR3 nucleotides are TGTGCCAGCAGCTTGGAGGGGGAGACCCAGTACTTC. The variable domain in full, with the rest retrieved from reference TRBV5-6 and TRBJ2-5, is DAGVTQSPTHLIKTRGQQVTLRCSPKSGHDTVSWYQQALGQGPQFIFQYYEEEERQRGNFPDRFSGHQFPNYSSELNVNALLLGDSALYLCASSLEGETQYFGPGTRLLVL.

The rearrangement links TRBV3-1 (or the pseudogene TRBV3-2) to TRBJ1-1, with 8 positions matching TRBD1. This CDR3 spans 15 amino acids. V lost 1 base and J lost 10; bases outside the gene matches: 11. Germline CDR1 reads LGHDT; CDR2 reads YNNKEL (reference sequence). In DNA, the CDR3 is TGTGCCAGCAGCCAAGGGTCCGGACAGGGTGTCGGAGCTTTCTTT. Translating it yields CASSQGSGQGVGAFF.

V usage is TRBV27 and J usage is TRBJ2-3, with 7 bases identical to TRBD2. The V segment lost 5 bases and the J segment 4 bases; nucleotides outside the gene matches: 9. The germline gives CDR1 MNHEY, CDR2 SMNVEV (reference sequence). This CDR3 is built from 15 residues. The CDR3 DNA is TGTGCCAGCAGTCCTATTAGGACTAGGCCAGATACGCAGTATTTT. This sequence encodes CASSPIRTRPDTQYF.

This clone appeared a single time. The gene calls are TRBV5-1 and TRBJ1-1, with TRBD1 matching over 7 bases. CDR1 is SGHRS, CDR2 YFSETQ, per germline. After removal of 5 bases from V and 6 bases from J, the junction contained 16 bases not matched to a gene. There are 16 residues in the CDR3. The CDR3 nucleotides read TGCGCCAGCAGTTCGATAGAAGGGGGCGGCGGGGCTGAAGCTTTCTTT. Protein: CASSSIEGGGGAEAFF.

This chain uses TRBV11-2 with TRBJ1-1; no clear D gene. The length of the CDR3 is 16 residues. Germline loops: CDR1 SGHAT, CDR2 FQNNGV. With 5 bases removed from V and 0 bases from J, the gap between germline ends came to 16 bases. CDR3 nucleotides: TGTGCCAGCAGCCCAAAACGGGATTACATGAACACTGAAGCTTTCTTT. Its translation is CASSPKRDYMNTEAFF.

As concerns this clone: The junction differs from germline at one of its ends, possibly a read error. V is TRBV7-7 and J is TRBJ1-5, with TRBD1 matching over 7 bases. Germline V lookup: CDR1 SSHAT, CDR2 FNYEAQ (reference sequence). CDR3 size: 14 residues. The CDR3 loop reads CASSADRAGQPQHF. In nucleotides, the CDR3 is TGTGCTAGCAGCGCCGACAGGGCTGGTCAGCCCCAGCATTTT.

The V call is TRBV30, the J call TRBJ1-2; D is possibly TRBD1 (6 bases). The CDR3 length is 15 residues. Trimming took off 0 bases at V and 5 bases at J, with 16 bases between the two ends. Per germline, CDR1 GTSNPN and CDR2 SVGIG (reference sequence). The CDR3 sequence is CAWSVPPGHRYGYTF. For the CDR3, the DNA is TGTGCCTGGAGTGTCCCACCGGGACACAGATATGGCTACACCTTC.

The CDR3 region is CASSPGTPYGYTF. For the CDR3, the DNA is TGTGCCAGCAGTCCCGGGACACCCTATGGCTACACCTTC. This chain links TRBV27 with TRBJ1-2, with D tentatively TRBD1 (6 bases). The CDR3 sequence is 13 residues long. Trimming took 5 bases from V and 4 from J, leaving 11 bases between them. Germline CDR1 reads MNHEY; CDR2 reads SMNVEV (reference sequence).